Sequencing of this TCR beta chain was carried out in a study of metastatic and nonmetastatic thyroid tumors. For the study at large: Repertoires were compared across blood and tumor or nodule tissue from malignant and benign thyroid patients. Regarding the study as a whole: In blood and tumor, TCR beta diversity was reportedly significantly higher in malignant thyroid tumors than in benign nodules.

Comments on this clone: No antigen is known for it. Germline and junction disagree at one end, which may indicate a read error.

Original processing methods: Clinicopathological groups differed in CDR3, with these differences serving to build a distant-metastasis classifier for papillary thyroid cancer. TCRdb reprocessed the PCR reads via MiXCR. What appears here as the V and J calls and clone size reflects TCRdb's work, not the paper's. Of 30,000 to 40,000 clones listed, roughly 19% are singletons. No treatment had been given to any patient before thyroid surgery. This TCR derives from a female donor with papillary thyroid cancer or a benign thyroid nodule (not recorded which). Some clones in this sample may be carry-over from other donors' samples. Input material: blood.

CDR3 coding DNA: TGTGCCAGCAGTTTAGAGGCTGGAAGAGCCTATAATGAGCAGTTCTTC. Translated, it gives CASSLEAGRAYNEQFF. The V call is TRBV28, the J call TRBJ2-1; D unclear. This CDR3 is built from 16 residues. CDR1 is MDHEN and CDR2 is SYDVKM in the germline V gene.